At least ten counts were recorded for the clone carrying this T cell receptor beta chain. Antigen: not known. The data were taken from a study of metastatic and nonmetastatic thyroid tumors. Across the whole study: Peripheral blood and tumor or nodule samples from malignant and benign thyroid patients were compared. The study's findings and limits: According to reports, the diversity of TCR beta was significantly higher in malignant thyroid tumors than in benign nodules, and this held in both blood and tumor samples.

The entire patient cohort was treatment-naive prior to thyroid surgery. The germline V gene has CDR1 MNHEY and CDR2 SMNVEV (reference sequence). This CDR3 is 14 amino acids long. The V end was cut by 6 bases, the J end by 6 bases, with 14 bases between. Original processing notes: The study's classifier, a distant-metastasis tool for papillary thyroid cancer, was built using CDR3 differences across clinicopathological groups. TCRdb recomputed clones from the PCR reads via MiXCR. TCRdb's processing, not the study's, gives the V and J calls here. The sample contains around 20,000 clones, roughly 17% of which appear only once.

The rearrangement links TRBV27 to TRBJ2-2; D is unclear. The sequence came from a male donor with papillary thyroid cancer or a benign thyroid nodule (not recorded which). Some clones in this sample may be carry-over from other donors' samples. Sequencing was performed on blood. CDR3: CASRGMSRAGELFF. Here the CDR3 DNA reads TGTGCCAGCAGGGGGATGTCCCGCGCCGGGGAGCTGTTTTTT.